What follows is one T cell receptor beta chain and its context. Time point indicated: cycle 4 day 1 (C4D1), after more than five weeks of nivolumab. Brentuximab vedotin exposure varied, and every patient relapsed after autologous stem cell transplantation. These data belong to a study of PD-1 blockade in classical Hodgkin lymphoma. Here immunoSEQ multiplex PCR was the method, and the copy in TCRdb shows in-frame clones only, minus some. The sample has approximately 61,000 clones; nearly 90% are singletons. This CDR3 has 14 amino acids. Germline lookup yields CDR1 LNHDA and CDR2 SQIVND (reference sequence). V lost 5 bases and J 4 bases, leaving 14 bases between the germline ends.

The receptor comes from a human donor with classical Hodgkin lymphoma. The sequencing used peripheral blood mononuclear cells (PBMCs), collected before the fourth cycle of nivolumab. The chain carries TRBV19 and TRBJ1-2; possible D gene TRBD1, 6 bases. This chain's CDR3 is CASSPRGALYGYTF. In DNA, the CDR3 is TGTGCCAGTAGTCCTCGGGGGGCGCTCTATGGCTACACCTTC.